This T cell receptor (beta chain) was obtained from a study of T cell responses to AZD1222 COVID-19 vaccine. Study-wide background: Second-dose groups at about 4 or about 12 weeks were pooled.

Comment on this clone: Its antigen remains unknown.

TCRdb keeps only in-frame clones here, not all; method: immunoSEQ multiplex PCR. The sample has about 110,000 clones, 70% to 90% seen once. Broader study findings: Donors were chiefly white British, with a greater number of females, and clonal diversity was perhaps underestimated.

This clonotype was obtained from an adult in good health. Sequenced material: peripheral blood, taken on day 0 of AZD1222 vaccination.

CDR3 sequence: CASSEAWTGDNQPQHF. The CDR3 DNA sequence: TGTGCCAGCAGTGAAGCATGGACAGGGGACAATCAGCCCCAGCATTTT. The genes are TRBV6-1 and TRBJ1-5; TRBD1 matches 9 bases. CDR1 is MNHNS, CDR2 SASEGT, per germline. With 0 bases clipped from V and 3 bases from J, the junction kept 3 bases outside the gene matches. The CDR3 has 16 amino acids.